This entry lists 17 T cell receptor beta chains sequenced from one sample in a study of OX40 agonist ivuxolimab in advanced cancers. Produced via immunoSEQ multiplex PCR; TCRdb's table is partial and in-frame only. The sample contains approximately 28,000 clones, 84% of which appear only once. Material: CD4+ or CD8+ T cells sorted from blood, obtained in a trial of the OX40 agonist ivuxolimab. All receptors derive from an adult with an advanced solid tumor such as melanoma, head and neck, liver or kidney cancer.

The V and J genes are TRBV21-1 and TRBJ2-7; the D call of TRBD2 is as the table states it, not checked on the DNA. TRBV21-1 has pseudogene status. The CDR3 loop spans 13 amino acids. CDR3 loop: CASTPSGNYEQYF. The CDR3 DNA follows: TGTGCCAGCACCCCTAGCGGGAACTACGAGCAGTACTTC.

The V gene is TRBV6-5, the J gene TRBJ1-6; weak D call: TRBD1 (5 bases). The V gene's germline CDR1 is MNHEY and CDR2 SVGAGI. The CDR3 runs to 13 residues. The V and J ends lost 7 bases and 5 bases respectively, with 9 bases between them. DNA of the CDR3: TGTGCCAGCACCCGAGGGGATAATTCACCCCTCCACTTT. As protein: CASTRGDNSPLHF.

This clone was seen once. DNA for the CDR3: TGCGCCAGCAGCACATCCGGACAGGGAGTTGAGACCCAGTACTTC. Translation gives CASSTSGQGVETQYF. The chain is built from TRBV5-1 and TRBJ2-5; TRBD1 aligns across 8 bases. The CDR3 length is 15 residues. The germline V gene has CDR1 SGHRS and CDR2 YFSETQ. V lost 4 bases and J lost 5; bases outside the gene matches: 10.

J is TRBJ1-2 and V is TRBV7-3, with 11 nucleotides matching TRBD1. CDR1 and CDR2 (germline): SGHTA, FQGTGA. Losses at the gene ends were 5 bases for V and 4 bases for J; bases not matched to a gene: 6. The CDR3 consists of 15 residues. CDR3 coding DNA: TGTGCCAGCAGCCCTTTCGGGACAGGGGGCTATGGCTACACCTTC. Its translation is CASSPFGTGGYGYTF.

CDR3 nucleotides: TGTGCCAGCAGCTTAGGGCGGGAGGGCACAGATACGCAGTATTTT. Its protein product is CASSLGREGTDTQYF. The chain combines TRBV7-6 with TRBJ2-3; 8 nucleotides agree with TRBD2. The CDR3 extends over 15 amino acids. Germline lookup yields CDR1 SGHVS and CDR2 FNYEAQ. The trim removed 1 base at V and 1 base at J, leaving 1 base unmatched.

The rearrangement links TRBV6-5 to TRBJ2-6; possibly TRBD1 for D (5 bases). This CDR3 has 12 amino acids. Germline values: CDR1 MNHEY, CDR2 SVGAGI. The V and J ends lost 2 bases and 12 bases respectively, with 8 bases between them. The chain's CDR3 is CASSYQGSVLTF. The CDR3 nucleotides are TGTGCCAGCAGTTACCAGGGCTCCGTCCTGACTTTC.

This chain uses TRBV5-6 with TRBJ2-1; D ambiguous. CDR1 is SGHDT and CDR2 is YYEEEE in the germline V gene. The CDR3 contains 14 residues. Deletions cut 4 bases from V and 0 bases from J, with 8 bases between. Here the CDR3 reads CASSRGRSYNEQFF. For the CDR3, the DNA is TGTGCCAGCAGCCGTGGTCGCTCCTACAATGAGCAGTTCTTC.

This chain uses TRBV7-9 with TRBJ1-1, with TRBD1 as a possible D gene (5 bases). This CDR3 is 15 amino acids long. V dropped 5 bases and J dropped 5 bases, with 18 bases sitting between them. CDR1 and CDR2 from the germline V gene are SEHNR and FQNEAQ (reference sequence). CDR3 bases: TGTGCCAGCAGCCCCACGGGCAGGGTGTATACTGAAGCTTTCTTT. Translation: CASSPTGRVYTEAFF.

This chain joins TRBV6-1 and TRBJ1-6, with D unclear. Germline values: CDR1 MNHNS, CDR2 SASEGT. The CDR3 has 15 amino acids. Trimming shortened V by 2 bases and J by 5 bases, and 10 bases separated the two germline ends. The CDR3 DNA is TGTGCCAGCAGTGAAAGTAGTGGGGATAATTCACCCCTCCACTTT. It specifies CASSESSGDNSPLHF.

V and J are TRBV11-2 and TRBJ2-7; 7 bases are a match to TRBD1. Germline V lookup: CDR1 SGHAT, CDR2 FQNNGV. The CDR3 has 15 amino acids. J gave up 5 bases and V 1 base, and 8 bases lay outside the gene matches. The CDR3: CASSLAARGRDEQYF. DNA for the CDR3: TGTGCCAGCAGCTTAGCGGCTAGGGGGCGGGACGAGCAGTACTTC.

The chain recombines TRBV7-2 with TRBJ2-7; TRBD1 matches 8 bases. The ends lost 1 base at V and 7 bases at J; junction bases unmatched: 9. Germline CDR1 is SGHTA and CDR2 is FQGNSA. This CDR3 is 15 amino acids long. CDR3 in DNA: TGTGCCAGCAGCTTAGTTGCAGGGGGCGCTCGGGAGCAGTACTTC. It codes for CASSLVAGGAREQYF.

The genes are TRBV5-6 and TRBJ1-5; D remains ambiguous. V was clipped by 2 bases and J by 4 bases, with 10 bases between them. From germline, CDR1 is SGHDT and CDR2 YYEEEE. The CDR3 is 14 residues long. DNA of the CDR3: TGTGCCAGCAGCTTAGGAGGGTATAATCAGCCCCAGCATTTT. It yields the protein CASSLGGYNQPQHF. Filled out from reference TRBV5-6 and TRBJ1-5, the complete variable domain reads DAGVTQSPTHLIKTRGQQVTLRCSPKSGHDTVSWYQQALGQGPQFIFQYYEEEERQRGNFPDRFSGHQFPNYSSELNVNALLLGDSALYLCASSLGGYNQPQHFGDGTRLSIL.

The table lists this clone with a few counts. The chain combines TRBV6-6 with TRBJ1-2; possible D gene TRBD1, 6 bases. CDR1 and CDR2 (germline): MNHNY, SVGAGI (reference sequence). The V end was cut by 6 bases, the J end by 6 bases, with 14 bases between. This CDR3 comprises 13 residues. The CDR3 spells CASSPGTWDGYTF. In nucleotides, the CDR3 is TGTGCCAGCAGCCCCGGGACATGGGATGGCTACACCTTC.

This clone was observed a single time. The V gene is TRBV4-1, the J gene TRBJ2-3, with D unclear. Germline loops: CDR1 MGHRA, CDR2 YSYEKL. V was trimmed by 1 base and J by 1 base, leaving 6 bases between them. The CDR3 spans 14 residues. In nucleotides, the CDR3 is TGCGCCAGCAGCCAAGTATCCGGCACAGATACGCAGTATTTT. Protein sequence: CASSQVSGTDTQYF.

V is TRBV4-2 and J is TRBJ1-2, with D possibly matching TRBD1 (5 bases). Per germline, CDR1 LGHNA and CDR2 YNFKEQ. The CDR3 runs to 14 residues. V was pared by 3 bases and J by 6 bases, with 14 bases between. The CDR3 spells CASSQDIRVDGYTF. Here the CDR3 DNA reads TGTGCCAGCAGCCAGGACATTCGGGTGGATGGCTACACCTTC.

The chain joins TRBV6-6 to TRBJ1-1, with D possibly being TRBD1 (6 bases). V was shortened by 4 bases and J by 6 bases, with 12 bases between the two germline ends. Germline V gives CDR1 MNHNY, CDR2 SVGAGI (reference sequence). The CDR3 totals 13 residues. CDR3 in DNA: TGTGCCAGCAGTTGGGGGACACCCCCTGAAGCTTTCTTT. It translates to CASSWGTPPEAFF.

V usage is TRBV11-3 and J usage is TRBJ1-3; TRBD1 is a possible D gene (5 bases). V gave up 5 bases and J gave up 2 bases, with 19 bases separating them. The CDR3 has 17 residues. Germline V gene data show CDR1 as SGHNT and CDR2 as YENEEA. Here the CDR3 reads CASSPRGVGTAGNTIYF. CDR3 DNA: TGTGCCAGCAGCCCTAGGGGCGTGGGTACCGCTGGAAACACCATATATTTT.